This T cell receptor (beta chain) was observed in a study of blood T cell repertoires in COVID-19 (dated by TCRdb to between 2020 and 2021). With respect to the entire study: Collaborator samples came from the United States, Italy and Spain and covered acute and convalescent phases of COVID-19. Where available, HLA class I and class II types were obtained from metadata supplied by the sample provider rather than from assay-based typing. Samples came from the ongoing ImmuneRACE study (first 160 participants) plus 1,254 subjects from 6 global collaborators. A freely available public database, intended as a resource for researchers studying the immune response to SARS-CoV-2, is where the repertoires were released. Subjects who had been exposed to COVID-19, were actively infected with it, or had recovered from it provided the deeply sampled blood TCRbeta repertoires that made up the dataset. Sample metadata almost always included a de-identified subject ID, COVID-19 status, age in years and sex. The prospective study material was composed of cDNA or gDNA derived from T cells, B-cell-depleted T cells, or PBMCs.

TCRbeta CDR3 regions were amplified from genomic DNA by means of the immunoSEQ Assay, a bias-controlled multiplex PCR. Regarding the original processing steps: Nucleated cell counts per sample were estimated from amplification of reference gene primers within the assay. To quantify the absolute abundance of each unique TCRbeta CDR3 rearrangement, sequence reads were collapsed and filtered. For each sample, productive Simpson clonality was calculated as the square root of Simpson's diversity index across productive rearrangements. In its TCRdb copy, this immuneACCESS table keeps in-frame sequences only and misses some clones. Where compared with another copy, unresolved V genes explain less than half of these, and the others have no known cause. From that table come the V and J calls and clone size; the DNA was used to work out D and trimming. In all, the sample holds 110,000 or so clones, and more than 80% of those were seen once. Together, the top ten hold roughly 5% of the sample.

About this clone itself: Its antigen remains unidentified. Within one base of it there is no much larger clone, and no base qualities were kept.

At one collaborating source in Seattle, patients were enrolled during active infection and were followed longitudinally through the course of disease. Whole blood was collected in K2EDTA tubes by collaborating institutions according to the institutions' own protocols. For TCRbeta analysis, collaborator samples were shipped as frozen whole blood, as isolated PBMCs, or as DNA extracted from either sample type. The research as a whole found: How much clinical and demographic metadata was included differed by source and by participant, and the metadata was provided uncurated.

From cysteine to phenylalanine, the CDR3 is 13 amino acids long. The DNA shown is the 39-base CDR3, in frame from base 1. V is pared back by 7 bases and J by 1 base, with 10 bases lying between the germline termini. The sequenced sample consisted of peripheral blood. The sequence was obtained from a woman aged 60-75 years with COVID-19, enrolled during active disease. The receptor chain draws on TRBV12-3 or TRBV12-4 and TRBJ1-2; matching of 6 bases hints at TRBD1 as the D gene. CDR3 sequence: CASTGQLNYGYTF. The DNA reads TGTGCCAGCACCGGACAGCTTAACTATGGCTACACCTTC.